The 25 T cell receptor beta chains below were found in one sample sequenced in a study of T cell repertoires in cytomegalovirus infection. From the reads, TCRdb called clonotypes with MiXCR, one entry per CDR3 protein. The sample contains roughly 800,000 distinct CDR3 sequences, roughly 28% of which appear only once. No cognate antigen is known for these TCRs. Sequencing used cultured CD8+ T cells from PBMCs, obtained from culture after CMV antigen stimulation. These TCRs come from a human donor in good health (CMV status not recorded). Some clones in this sample may be carry-over from other donors' samples.

The chain uses TRBV9 and TRBJ2-2, with 8 bases identical to TRBD2. Looked up from germline, CDR1 is SGDLS and CDR2 is YYNGEE. J lost 2 bases, V lost 1 base, and 4 bases had no gene match. The CDR3 loop spans 16 amino acids. CDR3 amino acids: CASSVRSGKNTGELFF. The DNA for the CDR3 is TGTGCCAGCAGCGTACGTAGCGGGAAAAACACCGGGGAGCTGTTTTTT.

The chain carries TRBV12-5 and TRBJ1-2; D possibly corresponds to TRBD1 (5 bases). V was pared by 5 bases and J by 4 bases, with 14 bases between. CDR3 size: 14 residues. Looked up from germline, CDR1 is LGHNT and CDR2 is FRNRAP. The CDR3 sequence is CASGPGGASYGYTF. CDR3 nucleotide sequence: TGTGCTAGTGGTCCGGGCGGGGCCAGCTATGGCTACACCTTC.

Many counts were recorded for this clonotype. J is TRBJ2-6 and V is TRBV12-3 or TRBV12-4; D is perhaps TRBD1 or TRBD2 (6 bases each). The CDR3 sequence is 19 residues long. The ends were cut back, 4 bases at V and 0 bases at J, with 19 bases in the middle. The CDR3, as DNA: TGTGCCAGCAGTTCGGGGGCAGGGTCAACCGGCTCTGGGGCCAACGTCCTGACTTTC. This translates into CASSSGAGSTGSGANVLTF.

In this sample, this clonotype turned up many times. The chain is built from TRBV7-8 and TRBJ2-2; 8 bases fit TRBD2. This CDR3 is built from 17 residues. V dropped 1 base and J dropped 5; count of bases not matched to a gene: 9. Germline V gene sequence: CDR1 SGHVS, CDR2 FQNEAQ. CDR3: CASSLDPAGVGTGELFF. The CDR3 DNA is TGTGCCAGCAGCTTAGACCCAGCGGGGGTAGGGACCGGGGAGCTGTTTTTT.

The chain combines TRBV6-1 with TRBJ2-7; D not certain. Germline V lookup: CDR1 MNHNS, CDR2 SASEGT. The V and J ends lost 3 bases and 2 bases respectively, with 14 bases between them. This CDR3 has 15 residues. The CDR3 DNA is TGTGCCAGCAGTGAGGGCAGCGACAAAACCTACGAGCAGTACTTC. This encodes CASSEGSDKTYEQYF.

The chain links TRBV6-5 to TRBJ1-4, with 12 positions matching TRBD1. The CDR3 is made up of 20 amino acids. Trimming at V came to 7 bases and at J to 8 bases, leaving 23 bases not matched to a gene. Germline CDR1 MNHEY, CDR2 SVGAGI. The CDR3 bases are TGTGCCAGCACCCTTGAGGGGGACAGGGGGCTTAAGTCGCCTATCGAAAAACTGTTTTTT. Amino acids: CASTLEGDRGLKSPIEKLFF.

The rearrangement joins TRBV6-1 to TRBJ2-2; D is ambiguous. V was pared by 6 bases and J by 3 bases, with 11 bases between. Looked up from germline, CDR1 is MNHNS and CDR2 is SASEGT. This CDR3 has 14 amino acids. The CDR3 protein is CASSVLWYTGELFF. The CDR3 nucleotides read TGTGCCAGCAGCGTACTTTGGTACACCGGGGAGCTGTTTTTT.

DNA of the CDR3: TGTGCCAGCAGCCAAGACCAGCGAAACACCATATATTTT. Its protein product is CASSQDQRNTIYF. The chain has TRBV14 and TRBJ1-3; D is uncertain. The germline CDR1 and CDR2 sequences are SGHDN and FVKESK. V shed 0 bases and J shed 5 bases, with 5 bases lying between them. The CDR3 is made up of 13 amino acids. The entire variable domain, with the rest obtained from reference TRBV14 and TRBJ1-3, is as follows: EAGVTQFPSHSVIEKGQTVTLRCDPISGHDNLYWYRRVMGKEIKFLLHFVKESKQDESGMPNNRFLAERTGGTYSTLKVQPAELEDSGVYFCASSQDQRNTIYFGEGSWLTVV.

The chain is built from TRBV7-9 and TRBJ2-4; D remains unclear. This CDR3 has 12 amino acids. V was clipped by 2 bases and J by 8 bases, with 7 bases between them. CDR1 SEHNR and CDR2 FQNEAQ come from the germline V gene (reference sequence). The CDR3: CASSLFKDIQYF. CDR3 sequence (DNA): TGTGCCAGCAGCTTATTTAAGGACATTCAGTACTTC.

The chain has TRBV7-8 and TRBJ2-7, with 7 bases identical to TRBD2. Germline V lookup: CDR1 SGHVS, CDR2 FQNEAQ. The length of the CDR3 is 15 residues. The V gene end was trimmed by 5 bases and the J gene end by 0 bases; junction bases not matched to a gene: 7. CDR3 loop: CASSGEGSPSYEQYF. CDR3 nucleotides: TGTGCCAGCAGCGGGGAGGGGTCACCCTCCTACGAGCAGTACTTC. The whole variable domain, filled in from reference TRBV7-8 and TRBJ2-7, reads GAGVSQSPRYKVAKRGQDVALRCDPISGHVSLFWYQQALGQGPEFLTYFQNEAQLDKSGLPSDRFFAERPEGSVSTLKIQRTQQEDSAVYLCASSGEGSPSYEQYFGPGTRLTVT.

CDR3 sequence reads: CATSAGTGELFF. CDR3 coding DNA: TGTGCCACCTCCGCGGGCACCGGGGAGCTGTTTTTT. V usage is TRBV7-3 and J usage is TRBJ2-2; TRBD2 is a possible D gene (5 bases). Trimming pared 10 bases from V and 4 bases from J, leaving 10 bases between. This CDR3 contains 12 residues. CDR1 is SGHTA, CDR2 FQGTGA, per germline.

This clonotype was counted only a few times. The rearrangement joins TRBV10-3 to TRBJ1-2; D ambiguous. The CDR3 runs to 11 residues. The V end lost 7 bases, the J end lost 1 base, and 4 bases lay between the germline ends. Germline-derived CDR1 and CDR2 are ENHRY and SYGVKD. The CDR3 DNA reads TGTGCCATCAAAGTTAACTATGGCTACACCTTC. The encoded protein is CAIKVNYGYTF.

There are many counts of this clonotype. The V call is TRBV4-1, the J call TRBJ2-2; unclear D gene. CDR3 length: 15 residues. Looked up from germline, CDR1 is MGHRA and CDR2 is YSYEKL. V lost 6 bases to trimming and J lost 3 bases, with 14 bases between them. CDR3 DNA sequence: TGCGCCAGCAGTCGAGGCGGCAGGTACACCGGGGAGCTGTTTTTT. Protein product: CASSRGGRYTGELFF.

The chain employs TRBV29-1 and TRBJ2-1; D is undetermined. V was shortened by 5 bases and J by 4 bases, with 6 bases between the two germline ends. This CDR3 is 11 amino acids long. CDR1 is SQVTM and CDR2 is ANQGSEA in the germline V gene. For the CDR3, the DNA is TGCAGCGTTCCTGATTACAATGAGCAGTTCTTC. It is translated as CSVPDYNEQFF.

This clonotype came up many times. The chain carries TRBV19 and TRBJ1-1; D is uncertain. The germline V gene encodes CDR1 LNHDA and CDR2 SQIVND (reference sequence). The V and J ends lost 3 bases and 3 bases respectively, with 11 bases between them. CDR3 size: 14 residues. This chain's CDR3 is CASSIWEGDTEAFF. The CDR3 region has the DNA TGTGCCAGTAGTATTTGGGAGGGAGACACTGAAGCTTTCTTT.

The table lists this clonotype with a few counts. This chain uses TRBV7-9 with TRBJ1-4; possibly TRBD1 for D (6 bases). CDR1 and CDR2 (germline): SEHNR, FQNEAQ (reference sequence). This CDR3 comprises 17 residues. Trimming removed 5 bases from V and 7 bases from J, with 23 bases in between. CDR3 sequence (DNA): TGTGCCAGCAGCCCTCGGGACACCTGGAAAGAGGTTGAAAAACTGTTTTTT. Protein product: CASSPRDTWKEVEKLFF.

The V and J genes are TRBV2 and TRBJ2-1; D remains unclear. This CDR3 region has 12 residues. Trimming left V 10 bases short and J 7 bases short, with 14 bases between. Looked up from germline, CDR1 is SNHLY and CDR2 is FYNNEI. This CDR3 is CATYYQANEQFF. DNA of the CDR3: TGTGCCACCTACTACCAGGCGAATGAGCAGTTCTTC.

The chain joins TRBV6-5 to TRBJ2-7; the match to TRBD1 covers 10 bases. The CDR3 consists of 14 residues. Per germline, CDR1 MNHEY and CDR2 SVGAGI. The ends lost 6 bases at V and 3 bases at J; junction bases unmatched: 5. The CDR3: CASRTRDRGYEQYF. For the CDR3, the DNA is TGTGCCAGCAGGACCCGGGACAGGGGCTACGAGCAGTACTTC.

This clonotype appeared many times. The chain has TRBV7-2 and TRBJ1-1; TRBD1 might be the D (6 bases). Per the germline V gene, CDR1 is SGHTA and CDR2 is FQGNSA. This CDR3 is 13 amino acids long. V lost 1 base and J 6 bases, leaving 9 bases between the germline ends. CDR3 nucleotide sequence: TGTGCCAGCAGCTTAGGGAGGGGGGCTGAAGCTTTCTTT. It translates to CASSLGRGAEAFF.

With respect to this clonotype: Just one base apart from a much larger clone, this may be a read error. The V and J genes are TRBV7-9 and TRBJ2-7; D gene uncertain. Trimming stripped 8 bases from V and 7 bases from J, with 12 bases between. Germline V gives CDR1 SEHNR, CDR2 FQNEAQ (reference sequence). The CDR3 is 11 amino acids. The CDR3 reads CASGQGPEQYF. CDR3 nucleotide sequence: TGTGCCAGCGGCCAAGGGCCGGAGCAGTACTTC.

The rearrangement uses TRBV27 and TRBJ2-7; tentative D call: TRBD2 (6 bases). CDR1 and CDR2 from the germline V gene are MNHEY and SMNVEV (reference sequence). This CDR3 comprises 14 residues. The V end lost 5 bases, the J end lost 2 bases, and 13 bases lay between the germline ends. The CDR3 is CASSPFASAYEQYV. CDR3 sequence (DNA): TGTGCCAGCAGTCCCTTTGCTAGCGCCTACGAGCAGTACGTC.

The genes are TRBV6-6 and TRBJ1-5; TRBD1 aligns across 7 bases. The germline gives CDR1 MNHNY, CDR2 SVGAGI (reference sequence). The CDR3 runs to 16 residues. With 0 bases clipped from V and 4 bases from J, the junction kept 6 bases outside the gene matches. CDR3 sequence reads: CASSYSSGGSNQPQHF. CDR3 nucleotides: TGTGCCAGCAGTTACTCGTCAGGGGGTTCTAATCAGCCCCAGCATTTT.

This clonotype has a handful of counts. CDR3 residues: CASSIRGDRGLETQYF. The CDR3 DNA sequence: TGCGCCAGCAGCATACGAGGGGACAGGGGGCTCGAGACCCAGTACTTC. The chain is built from TRBV4-1 and TRBJ2-5; 12 nucleotides line up with TRBD1. The junction had 9 bases not matched to a gene; V was cut back by 5 bases and J by 5 bases. The CDR3 runs 16 residues. In germline, CDR1 is MGHRA, CDR2 YSYEKL.

CDR3 loop: CSVEGRGAYNEQFF. DNA for the CDR3: TGCAGCGTTGAGGGCAGGGGTGCCTACAATGAGCAGTTCTTC. This rearrangement joins TRBV29-1 to TRBJ2-1; the D gene is possibly TRBD1 (6 bases). CDR1 SQVTM and CDR2 ANQGSEA come from the germline V gene. The CDR3 covers 14 residues. The germline V and J ends were trimmed by 3 bases and 2 bases, with 11 bases remaining between them.

This clonotype appeared a few times. The J gene is TRBJ1-2, the V gene TRBV4-3; D gene uncertain. Germline CDR1 is LGHNA and CDR2 is YSLEER. The CDR3 consists of 14 residues. V lost 1 base to trimming and J lost 6 bases, with 12 bases between them. The CDR3 region is CASSQVWGVDGYTF. CDR3 DNA sequence: TGCGCCAGCAGCCAAGTCTGGGGTGTTGATGGCTACACCTTC.